This TCR beta chain was identified during a study of T-cell memory formation after mild COVID-19. Study details: For the most part, TCR clusters were specific to one donor.

Constant-segment-primed 5'RACE gave TCR alpha and TCR beta cDNA libraries with sample barcodes and UMIs. MiXCR, applied by TCRdb to the 5' RACE reads, yields one record per CDR3 protein. The sample contains 250,000 to 300,000 distinct CDR3 sequences, about 17% of which appear only once. Study-wide points: A second wave expanding day 15 to 37 was CD4+-biased; contracting clones were balanced.

This clonotype was counted a few times. Its antigen is unidentified. Germline loops: CDR1 SQVTM, CDR2 ANQGSEA. Trimming cost V 4 bases and J 4 bases, with 7 bases left between them. CDR3 length: 12 residues. The specimen sequenced was PBMCs or a T cell subset sorted from them (not recorded which). The V and J genes are TRBV29-1 and TRBJ2-2; perhaps D is TRBD1 or TRBD2 (5 bases each). The source of this sequence is a man younger than 35 who had mild COVID-19 (a few samples of this study predate the infection). Cell type and time point are not known. CDR3 DNA: TGCAGCGTTGGGGGACCCACCGGGGAGCTGTTTTTT. Protein: CSVGGPTGELFF.